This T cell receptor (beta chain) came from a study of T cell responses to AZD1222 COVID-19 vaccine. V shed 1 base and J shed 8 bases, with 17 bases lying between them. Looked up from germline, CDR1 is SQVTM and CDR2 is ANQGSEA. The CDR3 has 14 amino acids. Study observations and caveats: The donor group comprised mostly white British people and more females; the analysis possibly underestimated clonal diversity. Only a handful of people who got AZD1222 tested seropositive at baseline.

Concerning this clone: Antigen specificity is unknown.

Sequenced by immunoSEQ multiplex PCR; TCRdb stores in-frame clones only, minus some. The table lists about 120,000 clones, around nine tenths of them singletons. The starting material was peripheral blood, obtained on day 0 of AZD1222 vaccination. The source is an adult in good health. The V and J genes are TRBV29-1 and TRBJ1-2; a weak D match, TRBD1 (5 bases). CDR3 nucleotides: TGCAGCGTTGAAGCCGGGGGGACGAGGGGAGGCTACACCTTC. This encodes CSVEAGGTRGGYTF.